The present T cell receptor (beta chain) was sequenced within a study of cytomegalovirus exposure and HLA in healthy donors. Study-wide points: Exclusion as indistinguishable affected some V segments, including TRBV6-2 and TRBV6-3.

A multiplex PCR was run with 60 Vbeta primers and 13 Jbeta primers. Here immunoSEQ multiplex PCR was the method, and the copy in TCRdb shows in-frame clones only, minus some. The sample yields about 120,000 clones, roughly 80% seen once. The V gene's germline CDR1 is SGHTA and CDR2 FQGNSA. V lost 5 bases and J lost 1; bases outside the gene matches: 10. The CDR3 totals 16 residues. This clone was found a few times. Its antigen is currently unknown. The receptor comes from a male donor in good health and CMV-seronegative. Sequences were obtained from PBMCs. V is TRBV7-2 and J is TRBJ2-7, with TRBD1 matching over 8 bases. The CDR3 spells CASSRQWTGSSYEQYF. For the CDR3, the DNA is TGTGCCAGCAGCCGTCAATGGACAGGGAGTTCCTACGAGCAGTACTTC.